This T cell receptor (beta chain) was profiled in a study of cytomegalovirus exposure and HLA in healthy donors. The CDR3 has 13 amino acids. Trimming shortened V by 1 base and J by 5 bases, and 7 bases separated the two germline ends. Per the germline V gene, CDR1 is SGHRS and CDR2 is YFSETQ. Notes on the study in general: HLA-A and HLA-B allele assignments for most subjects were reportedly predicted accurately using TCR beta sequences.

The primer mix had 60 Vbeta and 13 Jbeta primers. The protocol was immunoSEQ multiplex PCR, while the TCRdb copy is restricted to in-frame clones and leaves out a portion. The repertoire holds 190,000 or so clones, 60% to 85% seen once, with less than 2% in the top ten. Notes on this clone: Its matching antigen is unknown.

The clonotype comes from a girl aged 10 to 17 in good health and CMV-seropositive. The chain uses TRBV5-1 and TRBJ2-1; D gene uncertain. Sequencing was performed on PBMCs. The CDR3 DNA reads TGCGCCAGCAGCTTGACCAGAAACAATGAGCAGTTCTTC. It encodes CASSLTRNNEQFF.